These T cell receptor beta chains were read from a single sample in a study of patients and donors after allogeneic stem cell transplantation. MiXCR, applied by TCRdb to the RT-PCR reads, yields one record per CDR3 protein. The top ten hold less than 9.5% of the sample, which has fewer than 500,000 distinct CDR3 sequences, 15% to 20% seen once. The sequenced sample was blood, either unsorted or a sorted T cell fraction (not recorded which). The receptors here all came from a human donor who was either an allogeneic HSCT recipient or a stem cell or donor lymphocyte infusion donor (not recorded which). It is not recorded whose cells these are; they may come from a transplant donor. Both conserved end residues are part of each CDR3. A D gene is named only where the DNA matches it firmly. Size tells how often a clone was seen (once, few, many) or the class of an expanded clone, and some rows leave it out.

clone size: .; D gene: .; V gene: TRBV20-1; J gene: TRBJ1-1; CDR3 DNA: TGCAGTGCTAGTGGGAGGGGGAACACTGAAGCTTTCTTT; CDR3 protein: CSASGRGNTEAFF
clone size: few; D gene: .; V gene: TRBV5-6; J gene: TRBJ2-5; CDR3 DNA: TGTGCCAGCGTCAGGGGCGGGAGAATGGAGACCCAGTACTTC; CDR3 protein: CASVRGGRMETQYF
clone size: few; D gene: .; V gene: TRBV6-5; J gene: TRBJ2-3; CDR3 DNA: TGTGCCAGCAGCTACCGGGACATCCTCACAGATACGCAGTATTTT; CDR3 protein: CASSYRDILTDTQYF
clone size: .; D gene: .; V gene: TRBV20-1; J gene: TRBJ2-6; CDR3 DNA: TGCAGTGCTACGAGCCGGGGACCTATCTTCTCTGGGGCCAACGTCCTGACTTTC; CDR3 protein: CSATSRGPIFSGANVLTF
clone size: few; D gene: .; V gene: TRBV7-3; J gene: TRBJ2-2; CDR3 DNA: TGTGCCAGCAGTATAAGGGTGGGCACCGGGGAGCTGTTTTTT; CDR3 protein: CASSIRVGTGELFF
clone size: .; D gene: .; V gene: TRBV20-1; J gene: TRBJ1-5; CDR3 DNA: TGCAGTGCCGTGACCACGGGGGGCAATCAGCCCCAGCATTTT; CDR3 protein: CSAVTTGGNQPQHF
clone size: .; D gene: .; V gene: TRBV5-1; J gene: TRBJ2-7; CDR3 DNA: TGCGCCAGCAGCTTGGATGGTCTGTACGAGCAGTACTTC; CDR3 protein: CASSLDGLYEQYF
clone size: few; D gene: TRBD2; V gene: TRBV5-1; J gene: TRBJ2-7; CDR3 DNA: TGCGCCAGCAGCTTGGGGGGACTAGCGGGGCTTTACGAGCAGTACTTC; CDR3 protein: CASSLGGLAGLYEQYF
clone size: many; D gene: .; V gene: TRBV12-3/TRBV12-4; J gene: TRBJ1-5; CDR3 DNA: TGTGCCAGCACCCTCGGCGGGAGCAATCAGCCCCAGCATTTT; CDR3 protein: CASTLGGSNQPQHF
clone size: .; D gene: .; V gene: TRBV3-1; J gene: TRBJ2-2; CDR3 DNA: TGTGCCAGCAGCCACCCCCTCAACACCGGGGAGCTGTTTTTT; CDR3 protein: CASSHPLNTGELFF
clone size: many; D gene: .; V gene: TRBV7-2; J gene: TRBJ2-2; CDR3 DNA: TGTGCCAGCAGCTTACGAGGACGAAGGACCGGGGAGCTGTTTTTT; CDR3 protein: CASSLRGRRTGELFF
clone size: few; D gene: .; V gene: TRBV4-2; J gene: TRBJ2-5; CDR3 DNA: TGTGCCAGCAGCCAAGAGGGCAACCTCCAAGAGACCCAGTACTTC; CDR3 protein: CASSQEGNLQETQYF
clone size: .; D gene: .; V gene: TRBV4-3; J gene: TRBJ1-6; CDR3 DNA: TGCGCCAGCAGCCAAGATCAGGCAGGAGACTCACCCCTCCACTTT; CDR3 protein: CASSQDQAGDSPLHF
clone size: once; D gene: TRBD2; V gene: TRBV3-1; J gene: TRBJ2-1; CDR3 DNA: TGTGCCAGCAGCCAAGCCGGGACTAGCGGGAAGAATGAGCAGTTCTTC; CDR3 protein: CASSQAGTSGKNEQFF
clone size: few; D gene: .; V gene: TRBV6-5; J gene: TRBJ2-2; CDR3 DNA: TGTGCCAGCAGTTACCCGCGGACAGCGTTCGCGAACACCGGGGAGCTGTTTTTT; CDR3 protein: CASSYPRTAFANTGELFF
clone size: .; D gene: .; V gene: TRBV7-9; J gene: TRBJ1-4; CDR3 DNA: TGTGCCAGCAGCCCGGGGCGAGGGAGGGAAAAACTGTTTTTT; CDR3 protein: CASSPGRGREKLFF
clone size: once; D gene: .; V gene: TRBV10-3; J gene: TRBJ1-1; CDR3 DNA: TGTGCCATTTTCGGCGGGGGATTGAACACTGAAGCTTTCTTT; CDR3 protein: CAIFGGGLNTEAFF
clone size: few; D gene: .; V gene: TRBV5-1; J gene: TRBJ2-7; CDR3 DNA: TGCGCCAGCAGTACGGGCCTCGGGGGTTTATACGAGCAGTACTTC; CDR3 protein: CASSTGLGGLYEQYF
clone size: .; D gene: TRBD2; V gene: TRBV20-1; J gene: TRBJ2-3; CDR3 DNA: TGCAGTGCTAGACCTAGCGGGATAAGGGGTACGCAGTATTTT; CDR3 protein: CSARPSGIRGTQYF
clone size: .; D gene: .; V gene: TRBV6-5; J gene: TRBJ2-7; CDR3 DNA: TGTGCCAGCAGTTCCCAAGGAACGGACCGCTACGAGCAGTACTTC; CDR3 protein: CASSSQGTDRYEQYF
clone size: few; D gene: .; V gene: TRBV7-9; J gene: TRBJ1-1; CDR3 DNA: TGTGCCAGCAGCTTAGTCAGGGATTTGAACACTGAAGCTTTCTTT; CDR3 protein: CASSLVRDLNTEAFF
clone size: .; D gene: .; V gene: TRBV27; J gene: TRBJ1-5; CDR3 DNA: TGTGCCAGCAGTTTACAGGGTTGGGGGCAGCCCCAGCATTTT; CDR3 protein: CASSLQGWGQPQHF
clone size: .; D gene: .; V gene: TRBV5-1; J gene: TRBJ2-7; CDR3 DNA: TGCGCCAGCAGCTTGGGGAGGGGGAAGGGCTCCTACGAGCAGTACTTC; CDR3 protein: CASSLGRGKGSYEQYF
clone size: few; D gene: TRBD1; V gene: TRBV29-1; J gene: TRBJ1-2; CDR3 DNA: TGCAGCGTAAATGGACAGGATGGCTACACCTTC; CDR3 protein: CSVNGQDGYTF
clone size: .; D gene: TRBD2; V gene: TRBV24-1; J gene: TRBJ2-1; CDR3 DNA: TGTGCCACCAGTGATTTGCGGACTAGCGGATACAATGAGCAGTTCTTC; CDR3 protein: CATSDLRTSGYNEQFF
clone size: few; D gene: TRBD2; V gene: TRBV12-3/TRBV12-4; J gene: TRBJ2-2; CDR3 DNA: TGTGCCAGCGGTGAACTAGCGGACACCGGGGAGCTGTTTTTT; CDR3 protein: CASGELADTGELFF
clone size: few; D gene: TRBD1; V gene: TRBV2; J gene: TRBJ1-5; CDR3 DNA: TGTGCCAGCAAGGGGGCGGAGCCCCAGCATTTT; CDR3 protein: CASKGAEPQHF